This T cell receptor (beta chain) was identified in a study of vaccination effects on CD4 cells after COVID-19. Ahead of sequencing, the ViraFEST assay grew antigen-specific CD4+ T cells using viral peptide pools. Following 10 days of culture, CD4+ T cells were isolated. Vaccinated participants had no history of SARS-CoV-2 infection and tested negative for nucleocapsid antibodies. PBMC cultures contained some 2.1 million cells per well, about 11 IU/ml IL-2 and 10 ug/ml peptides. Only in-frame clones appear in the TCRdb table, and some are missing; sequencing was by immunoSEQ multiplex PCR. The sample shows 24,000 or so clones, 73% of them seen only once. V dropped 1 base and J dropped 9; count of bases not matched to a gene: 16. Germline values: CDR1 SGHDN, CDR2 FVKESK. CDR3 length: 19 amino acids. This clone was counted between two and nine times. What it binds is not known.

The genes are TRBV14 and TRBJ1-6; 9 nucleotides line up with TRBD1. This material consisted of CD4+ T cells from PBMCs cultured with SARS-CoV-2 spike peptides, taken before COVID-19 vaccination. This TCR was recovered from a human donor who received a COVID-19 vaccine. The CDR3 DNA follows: TGTGCCAGCAGCCAAGTTTCAGGACAGGGGTTCAATTCTCGTTCACCCCTCCACTTT. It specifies CASSQVSGQGFNSRSPLHF.